This T cell receptor beta chain appears in the sequencing data of a study of cytomegalovirus exposure and HLA in healthy donors (TCRdb year 2017). Broadly, across the study: According to an earlier analysis of around 600 of the donors, some 170 million T cells yielded 100 million or so unique TCR beta sequences and around 300 Gb of sequence data. The study combined high-throughput TCR immunosequencing, statistical association of individual TCRs with disease status, and machine learning to predict cytomegalovirus infection status. Because of strong linkage in the cohort, 5 or 6 DR-DQ haplotypes were treated as single units for association and clustering. On average, roughly 200,000 unique TCR beta nucleotide sequences were sequenced per donor among 300 to 500 genotyped donors of the cohort, with around 19% of those sequences being non-productive. To decide whether each TCR beta V gene segment behaved as functional or pseudogenic, an earlier analysis of several hundred of the donors relied on high-throughput TCR beta sequencing. Typing coverage differed by locus: A, B, C, DRB1 and DQB1 were typed in about 620-630 donors, DQA1 in roughly 510, DPA1 in 606, and DPB1 in around 490. In a later genetic analysis, genome-wide SNP genotypes for about 55% of the roughly 670 donors were used, and that subset was treated as a discovery cohort. Of the roughly 420 genotyped donors, less than 85% were placed in the genetic ancestry cluster associated with self-reported Caucasian donors. To study patterns of TCR occurrence, a later analysis re-analyzed previously published TCR beta repertoires from 666 donors and added high-resolution HLA genotyping. Besides the first cohort of 666 subjects, a separate validation cohort made up of some 110 different subjects was used. All discovery cohort repertoires had been generated on a single sequencing platform. Roughly 300 gigabases of sequencing data and about 92 million unique TCR sequences made up an early release that covered approximately 700 HLA-typed donors. The study aimed to test whether cataloging public T cell receptors could reveal signatures of past pathogen exposure. HLA typing covered class I and class II loci at four-digit resolution. The T cell repertoires of roughly 660 subjects were profiled by immunosequencing and related to cytomegalovirus serostatus. The later analysis used no new phenotypic data to find candidate immune exposures, relying instead on TCR beta sequences and their occurrence across donors. Alongside the repertoire data, information on donor age, sex, ethnicity and CMV serostatus was compiled. General findings and caveats noted by the study authors: A further reported finding was that TCR beta sequences accurately predicted the HLA-A and HLA-B alleles for most subjects in the first cohort. According to a later analysis, most CMV-associated TCR beta chains appeared to be HLA-restricted, and the HLA associations seemed to be driven largely by CMV exposure. For the cohort, immune exposure information was limited to CMV serostatus. Most TCR sequences were observed very rarely across donors, whereas some public TCRs were present in many individuals. It was suggested by the authors that the approach could potentially be generalized to other disease states and immunological phenotypes. The cohort was sequenced for TCR beta chains only, and without alpha or paired-chain data the features that could be detected were limited. Because some donors lacked HLA typing at each locus, the association tests relied only on the typed subset. Specific HLA alleles were associated with roughly 16,000 TCR beta sequences at a false discovery rate of 0.05 in a later analysis. According to a later analysis, TCR association rates differed among HLA loci, with DRB1 alleles showing the most associated TCRs and HLA-C alleles showing the fewest. A later genetic analysis associated a missense DCLRE1C variant with V-gene and J-gene trimming of TCR beta chains, and an independent cohort replicated the association. Strong co-occurrence of HLA alleles, especially DR and DQ, made assigning TCR associations to individual alleles difficult. Compared with equally common non-associated chains, HLA-associated TCR beta chains in a later analysis were more clonally expanded and had lower generation probabilities. The presence/absence analyses assumed that sequencing depth was roughly uniform across donors, and that assumption may not be true. Several of the top co-occurrence clusters appeared to be linked to parvovirus B19, influenza, CMV and Epstein-Barr virus, according to a later analysis. Because counts were too low, seventeen rarely observed V segments, including chromosome 9 orphons, were excluded from the earlier analysis of 500 to 700 of the donors. The classifier was reported to diagnose cytomegalovirus status with high specificity and sensitivity in both the original cohort and the validation cohort. A few of the identified cytomegalovirus-associated TCR beta chains were confirmed in vitro to be specific for cytomegalovirus antigens. In an earlier analysis of approximately 590 of the donors, most TCR beta V segments were observed in productive rearrangements about 87% or about 30% of the time, broadly matching IMGT annotations. The study gave a list of 150 to 200 TCR beta chains associated with cytomegalovirus. Linkage disequilibrium might explain the correlated functional status among segregating V segments, but an unknown experimental factor could not be ruled out. Compared with the roughly 710-donor mean, donors in an Asian-associated ancestry cluster had fewer N-insertions in productive TCRs, according to a later genetic analysis. Because the 87-base-pair reads could not distinguish some IMGT-functional V segments, including TRBV6-2 and TRBV6-3, those segments were excluded. A cluster of highly shared sequence variants was judged likely to represent a technical artifact of the sequencing pipeline.

In the germline V gene (reference sequence), CDR1 corresponds to GTSNPN and CDR2 to SVGIG. CDR3 length: 15 amino acids, cysteine to phenylalanine. The retained sequence is limited to the CDR3, 45 bases, with the frame set at the first base. The V end gives up 2 bases and the J end 3 bases, leaving 8 bases in the junction not matched to a gene. In total, approximately 690 healthy bone marrow donors made up the cohort. Cohort members were all nominally healthy when sampled, although unrecorded immune exposures were likely present. The donor tested CMV seronegative, placing the donor among the 300 to 450 seronegative members of the cohort. A peripheral blood sample was collected from each donor, and TCR beta sequencing was performed on peripheral blood mononuclear cells. The Qiagen DNeasy Blood Extraction Kit was used to extract genomic DNA from the blood cell samples. The receptor library was made with the immunoSEQ multiplex PCR assay. For the multiplex PCR, a mixture combining 60 forward primers for TCR Vbeta segments and 13 reverse primers for TCR Jbeta segments was used. A multiplex PCR assay on genomic DNA amplified the CDR3 region of rearranged TCR beta genes. Amplified TCR beta libraries were sequenced as 87-base-pair reads on the Illumina HiSeq System. The original pipeline was this. In a later analysis, around 80 million unique TCR beta chains were counted across the roughly 670 repertoires, and around 10 million of these chains were shared by at least two donors. To remove PCR and sequencing errors, raw reads were error-corrected and collapsed into unique sequences using a nearest-neighbor algorithm that merged closely related sequences. CDR3 sequences were aligned to IMGT reference sequences to assign V, D and J gene segments. For a sequence to be retained, a match of at least six nucleotides to both a V gene segment and a J gene segment was required. Rearrangements were classified as productive when the CDR3 lacked stop codons and remained in frame with V and J, and all other rearrangements were classified as non-productive. Following IMGT convention, CDR3 was defined as the stretch from the second conserved V-encoded cysteine to the conserved J-encoded phenylalanine. In an earlier analysis of around 640 of the donors, sequences lacking an unambiguous match to a single V gene segment were excluded. In an earlier analysis of 587 of the donors, a V segment was called functional when productive rearrangements were above 56.7%, and segregating when the standard deviation between donors exceeded 5%. A statistical classification framework was developed to diagnose cytomegalovirus status using the catalog of TCR beta chain sequences. In a later analysis, V and J genes were assigned by comparing TCR nucleotide sequences against IMGT/GENE-DB human TR gene sequences. The TCRdist pipeline was used in a later analysis to assign CDR3 sequences and most-parsimonious VDJ recombination scenarios. In a later analysis, each TCR beta chain was defined by its CDR3 amino acid sequence together with its V-gene family, and reads lacking a unique V-gene family were excluded. As a way to deal with suspected cross-contamination and a sequencing artifact, a later analysis dropped 450 to 700 nucleotide sequences that were highly shared and had low generation probability. In a later analysis, a clonal expansion index for each public chain was calculated from normalized within-repertoire ranks of inferred template counts. In a later analysis, generation probabilities were computed with a VDJ recombination model fitted to out-of-frame rearrangements, and the resulting probabilities were checked against IGoR. In a later analysis, hypergeometric tests were used to score TCR-TCR, TCR-HLA and TCR-CMV co-occurrence, with a repertoire-size bias correction applied to TCR pairs. To estimate false discovery rates, a later analysis permuted the HLA or CMV assignments 20 times. In a later analysis, co-occurring TCRs were grouped using DBSCAN, and TCRdist sequence similarity was added for clustering within HLA-allele-positive subsets. Co-occurrence clustering excluded repertoires with fewer than 30,000 or more than 120,000 public chains, plus five with anomalous nucleotide sharing. In TCRdb, the immuneACCESS table is reduced to in-frame sequences with V and J assigned. These tables do not hold every clone; where another copy was compared, an unresolved V gene accounts for under half, and the others remain unexplained. Clonal size and the V and J genes are those of that table, whereas D and trimming came from the DNA. This sample is represented by 52,000 or so clones; 75% to 85% of them were singletons. The ten largest clones represent more than 1.4% of the sample.

Of note for this clone: The antigen it recognizes is unknown. Nothing much larger sits one base from this clone, and base qualities are not available.

The clonotype was recovered from a female donor in good health and CMV-seronegative. The sample taken for sequencing was PBMCs. The chain employs TRBV30 and TRBJ2-3; 7 of the junction bases match TRBD1. The sequenced DNA is TGTGCCTGGAGTAAGACAGGGATTGGTACAGATACGCAGTATTTT. Its protein reads: CAWSKTGIGTDTQYF.